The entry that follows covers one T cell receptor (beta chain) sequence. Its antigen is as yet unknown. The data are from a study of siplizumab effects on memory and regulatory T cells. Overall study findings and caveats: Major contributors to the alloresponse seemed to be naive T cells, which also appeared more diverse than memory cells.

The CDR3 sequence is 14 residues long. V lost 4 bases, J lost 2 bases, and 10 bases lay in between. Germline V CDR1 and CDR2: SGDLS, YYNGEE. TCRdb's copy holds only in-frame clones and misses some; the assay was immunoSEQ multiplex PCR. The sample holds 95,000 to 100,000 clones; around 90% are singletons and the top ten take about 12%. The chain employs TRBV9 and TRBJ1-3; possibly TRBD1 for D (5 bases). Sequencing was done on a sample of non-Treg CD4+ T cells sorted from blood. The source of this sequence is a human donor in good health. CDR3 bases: TGTGCCAGCAGCCGGGGCTATACTGGAAACACCATATATTTT. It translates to CASSRGYTGNTIYF.